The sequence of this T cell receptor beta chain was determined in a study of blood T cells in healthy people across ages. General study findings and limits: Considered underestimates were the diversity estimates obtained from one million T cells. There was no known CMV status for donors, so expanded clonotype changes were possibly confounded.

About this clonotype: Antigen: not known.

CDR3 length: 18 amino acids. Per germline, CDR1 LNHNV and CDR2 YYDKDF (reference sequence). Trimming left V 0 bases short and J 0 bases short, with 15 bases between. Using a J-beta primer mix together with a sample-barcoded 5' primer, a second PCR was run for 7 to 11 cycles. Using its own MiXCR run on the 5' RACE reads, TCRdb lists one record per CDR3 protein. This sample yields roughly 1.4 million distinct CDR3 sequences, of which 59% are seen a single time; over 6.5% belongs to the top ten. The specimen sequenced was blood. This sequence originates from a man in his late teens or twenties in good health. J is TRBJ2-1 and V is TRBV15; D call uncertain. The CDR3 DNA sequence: TGTGCCACCAGCAGAGATCCGGCAGGCCTAAGCTCCTACAATGAGCAGTTCTTC. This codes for CATSRDPAGLSSYNEQFF.